Each of the 15 T cell receptor beta chains below was sequenced from the same sample in a study of monozygotic twins with inflammatory bowel disease. TCRdb reprocessed the 5' RACE reads, keeping one entry per CDR3 protein, no DNA. Recorded for this sample: about 300,000 distinct CDR3 sequences. The sequencing input was blood. Receptors originate from a human donor with ulcerative colitis or Crohn's disease, or a healthy co-twin of an affected twin (not recorded which).

The chain joins TRBV19 to TRBJ2-2; TCRdb's D gene call, TRBD1, goes unchecked for lack of DNA. CDR1 is LNHDA, CDR2 SQIVND, per germline (reference sequence). This CDR3 comprises 13 residues. The CDR3 sequence: CASSVKGSGELFF. The full variable domain, in which reference TRBV19 and TRBJ2-2 provide the parts outside the CDR3, is DGGITQSPKYLFRKEGQNVTLSCEQNLNHDAMYWYRQDPGQGLRLIYYSQIVNDFQKGDIAEGYSVSREKKESFPLTVTSAQKNPTAFYLCASSVKGSGELFFGEGSRLTVL.

The chain employs TRBV20-1 and TRBJ2-6; the D call of TRBD1 rests on TCRdb alone, since no DNA is present to check it. Germline lookup yields CDR1 DFQATT and CDR2 SNEGSKA (reference sequence). The CDR3 sequence is 16 residues long. CDR3 sequence: CSARVGAASGANVLTF.

The rearrangement links TRBV7-3 to TRBJ1-5. CDR3 length: 12 residues. The germline CDR1 and CDR2 sequences are SGHTA and FQGTGA. CDR3 in amino acids: CASSVNSRPQHF.

This rearrangement joins TRBV19 to TRBJ2-7; TCRdb outputs TRBD1, but without DNA this stays unchecked. CDR3 length: 14 residues. The germline V gene encodes CDR1 LNHDA and CDR2 SQIVND (reference sequence). CDR3 residues: CASSIVQGSNEQYF.

The V call is TRBV12-3 or TRBV12-4, the J call TRBJ1-5; TCRdb indicates TRBD1, and absent DNA this call remains unverified. The CDR3 covers 12 residues. CDR3 in amino acids: CASSTGGQPQHF.

This chain connects TRBV20-1 to TRBJ2-3. Per the germline V gene, CDR1 is DFQATT and CDR2 is SNEGSKA (reference sequence). There are 16 residues in the CDR3. The chain's CDR3 is CSARRFEGASTDTQYF.

This rearrangement joins TRBV4-3 to TRBJ2-3. The CDR3 is made up of 17 amino acids. Germline V gene sequence: CDR1 LGHNA, CDR2 YSLEER. The CDR3 reads CASSQDRSVTSTDTQYF.

This chain connects TRBV20-1 to TRBJ1-2. Germline-derived CDR1 and CDR2 are DFQATT and SNEGSKA (reference sequence). CDR3 length: 13 amino acids. The chain's CDR3 is CSAPEWRTDGYTF.

This sequence joins TRBV6-1 and TRBJ2-2; TCRdb lists TRBD2, though no DNA is available to test this call. CDR1 MNHNS and CDR2 SASEGT come from the germline V gene. The CDR3 covers 14 residues. The CDR3 is CASSEVFSPGELFF.

The rearrangement links TRBV29-1 to TRBJ2-7; TCRdb returns TRBD1, unconfirmable since there is no DNA. From germline, CDR1 is SQVTM and CDR2 ANQGSEA. The CDR3 contains 12 residues. CDR3 protein: CSVSTGGYEQYF.

V is TRBV12-3 or TRBV12-4 and J is TRBJ2-3; TCRdb picks TRBD1, but there is no DNA to check that call. The length of the CDR3 is 11 residues. CDR3 in amino acids: CGTGNTDTQYF.

The chain has TRBV2 and TRBJ2-3; there is no DNA to check the TCRdb D call of TRBD1. Looked up from germline, CDR1 is SNHLY and CDR2 is FYNNEI. The CDR3 runs 16 residues. This chain's CDR3 is CASTVPRQGATDTQYF.

This chain links TRBV12-3 or TRBV12-4 with TRBJ1-5. There are 15 residues in the CDR3. The CDR3: CASSFGQNSNQPQHF.

This sequence joins TRBV7-6 and TRBJ2-7; TCRdb lists TRBD1, though no DNA is available to test this call. This CDR3 has 15 residues. Germline assignment: CDR1 SGHVS and CDR2 FNYEAQ. Here the CDR3 reads CASSSVGTGAYEQYF.

The chain couples TRBV18 to TRBJ2-1. The CDR3 loop spans 16 amino acids. Germline V gene sequence: CDR1 KGHSH, CDR2 LQKENI. CDR3 protein: CASSPPGGTTYNEQFF.